Following are 8 T cell receptor beta chains from one sample sequenced in a study of OX40 agonist ivuxolimab in advanced cancers. The assay was immunoSEQ multiplex PCR, and TCRdb's table has in-frame clones only and misses some. The table has 23,000 or so clones, 78% seen once. This sample comprised CD4+ or CD8+ T cells sorted from blood, obtained in a trial of the OX40 agonist ivuxolimab. Every receptor here comes from an adult with an advanced solid tumor such as melanoma, head and neck, liver or kidney cancer.

The CDR3 region is CASSLRQGVHEQYF. For the CDR3, the DNA is TGTGCCAGCAGCTTGCGCCAGGGGGTCCACGAGCAGTACTTC. This chain joins TRBV5-6 and TRBJ2-7, with TRBD1 identical over 7 bases. The CDR3 loop spans 14 amino acids. Germline V CDR1 and CDR2: SGHDT, YYEEEE. V lost 1 base to trimming and J lost 5 bases; unmatched junction nucleotides: 6.

This clone was detected a few times. The rearrangement links TRBV5-6 to TRBJ2-5; 10 bases line up with TRBD2. The CDR3 consists of 16 residues. V was pared by 2 bases and J by 5 bases, with 9 bases of the junction left unmatched. Germline V gene sequence: CDR1 SGHDT, CDR2 YYEEEE. The CDR3 loop is CASSLASSGRTETQYF. Written as DNA, the CDR3 is TGTGCCAGCAGCTTAGCCTCTAGCGGGAGAACCGAGACCCAGTACTTC.

The chain is built from TRBV18 and TRBJ2-7, with D perhaps given as TRBD1 or TRBD2 (5 bases each). V was trimmed by 2 bases and J by 1 base, leaving 12 bases between them. The CDR3 extends over 15 amino acids. Germline CDR1 is KGHSH and CDR2 is LQKENI. CDR3 bases: TGTGCCAGCTCACCAACCGGGGCCGTGTCCTACGAGCAGTACTTC. Translated: CASSPTGAVSYEQYF.

This chain joins TRBV27 and TRBJ1-1; no clear D. Trimming stripped 6 bases from V and 4 bases from J, with 18 bases between. This CDR3 has 15 residues. Per the germline V gene, CDR1 is MNHEY and CDR2 is SMNVEV (reference sequence). As DNA, the CDR3 is TGTGCCAGCAGCACTGTACACGGAAGTGCCACTGAAGCTTTCTTT. Its protein product is CASSTVHGSATEAFF.

The V and J genes are TRBV6-1 and TRBJ1-1; unclear D gene. The germline V gene has CDR1 MNHNS and CDR2 SASEGT. V shed 3 bases and J shed 0 bases, with 8 bases lying between them. The CDR3 extends over 14 amino acids. The CDR3 region has the DNA TGTGCCAGCAGTGATGGGATCATGAACACTGAAGCTTTCTTT. Translated, it gives CASSDGIMNTEAFF.

The chain couples TRBV7-6 to TRBJ1-1, with unresolved D. The CDR3 consists of 13 residues. CDR1 is SGHVS and CDR2 is FNYEAQ in the germline V gene. V lost 5 bases and J lost 0, with 7 bases in between. This CDR3 is CASSPAVNTEAFF. The CDR3, as DNA: TGTGCCAGCAGCCCAGCAGTGAACACTGAAGCTTTCTTT.

This CDR3 reads CASRRDTTSADTQYF. The CDR3 nucleotides are TGCGCCAGCAGGAGGGACACGACCTCCGCAGATACGCAGTATTTT. The chain carries TRBV5-1 and TRBJ2-3, with a possible D match to TRBD1 (6 bases). In germline, CDR1 is SGHRS, CDR2 YFSETQ. This CDR3 is built from 15 residues. The V end lost 5 bases, the J end lost 4 bases, and 17 bases lay between the germline ends.

This clone was picked up a small number of times. The chain couples TRBV11-1 to TRBJ2-2; tentative D call: TRBD2 (6 bases). Trimming shortened V by 5 bases and J by 4 bases, and 14 bases separated the two germline ends. Germline values: CDR1 SGHAT, CDR2 FQDESV (reference sequence). This CDR3 has 15 residues. CDR3 nucleotides: TGTGCCAGCAGCCGACCTCGGAGGGCCACCGGGGAGCTGTTTTTT. The encoded protein is CASSRPRRATGELFF. Looking up the rest from reference TRBV11-1 and TRBJ2-2 gives the full variable domain: EAEVAQSPRYKITEKSQAVAFWCDPISGHATLYWYRQILGQGPELLVQFQDESVVDDSQLPKDRFSAERLKGVDSTLKIQPAELGDSAMYLCASSRPRRATGELFFGEGSRLTVL.